What follows are 27 T cell receptor beta chains derived from one specimen sequenced in a study of blood T cell repertoires in COVID-19. This table comes from immunoSEQ multiplex PCR, and its TCRdb copy is limited to in-frame clones, with some not included. The table records 350,000 to 450,000 clones, approximately 90% of them present only once. The sample comprised peripheral blood. Source of these receptors: a woman between 35 and 50 years old with COVID-19, enrolled during active disease.

CDR3 in DNA: TGTGCCAGCAGGGGGGGACAGGTGAACACTGAAGCTTTCTTT. Its protein is CASRGGQVNTEAFF. V is TRBV2 and J is TRBJ1-1; 8 bases agree with TRBD1. With 6 bases clipped from V and 0 bases from J, the junction kept 3 bases outside the gene matches. Germline assignment: CDR1 SNHLY and CDR2 FYNNEI. The CDR3 is made up of 14 amino acids.

The chain employs TRBV4-2 and TRBJ1-2; the D is unclear. The germline V and J ends were trimmed by 0 bases and 3 bases, with 11 bases remaining between them. The germline V gene encodes CDR1 LGHNA and CDR2 YNFKEQ. CDR3 length: 15 amino acids. Here the CDR3 reads CASSQDPSADYGYTF. CDR3 in DNA: TGTGCCAGCAGCCAAGATCCTTCAGCGGACTATGGCTACACCTTC.

In nucleotides, the CDR3 is TGTGCCAGCAGCTTAGCGGTACCGGGACAGGGGGCGCAAGCTTTCTTT. Translated, it gives CASSLAVPGQGAQAFF. The rearrangement joins TRBV7-2 to TRBJ1-1, with TRBD1 matching over 12 bases. Trimming took 0 bases from V and 9 from J; bases not matched to a gene: 8. Germline assignment: CDR1 SGHTA and CDR2 FQGNSA. The CDR3 has 16 residues.

The genes are TRBV6-2 or TRBV6-3 and TRBJ2-7; 9 positions match TRBD2. The CDR3 has 17 amino acids. Trimming removed 4 bases from V and 0 bases from J; junction bases left unmatched: 10. The germline V gene encodes CDR1 MNHEY and CDR2 SVGEGT. The CDR3 DNA reads as TGTGCCAGCAGTTCGCTTAGCGGGAGAGGGTCCTCCTACGAGCAGTACTTC. Translated, it gives CASSSLSGRGSSYEQYF.

For this clone: One junction end disagrees with the germline gene, perhaps due to a read error. The rearrangement joins TRBV2 to TRBJ1-5; D uncertain. Germline lookup yields CDR1 SNHLY and CDR2 FYNNEI. The CDR3 covers 12 residues. CDR3 nucleotide sequence: TGTGCCAGCAGGGAGGGTCTGGAGCCCCGGCATTTT. It specifies CASREGLEPRHF.

This chain joins TRBV7-2 and TRBJ1-5; the D is unclear. V lost 1 base and J 9 bases, leaving 10 bases between the germline ends. From germline, CDR1 is SGHTA and CDR2 FQGNSA. The CDR3 loop spans 13 amino acids. The CDR3: CASSLDGVRPQHF. The CDR3 region has the DNA TGTGCCAGCAGCTTAGACGGGGTGAGGCCCCAGCATTTT.

The V and J genes are TRBV28 and TRBJ2-3; 8 nucleotides align to TRBD2. CDR3 size: 14 residues. The V and J ends lost 5 bases and 6 bases, in that order; junction bases with no gene match: 7. The V gene's germline CDR1 is MDHEN and CDR2 SYDVKM. The CDR3 coding sequence is TGTGCCAGCAGTCCACCGGGACTAGTCGATACGCAGTATTTT. It codes for CASSPPGLVDTQYF.

This clone came up once. The V gene is TRBV18, the J gene TRBJ2-7, with D tentatively TRBD1 (5 bases). V was cut by 2 bases and J by 2 bases, with 16 bases left in between. CDR1 is KGHSH and CDR2 is LQKENI in the germline V gene. CDR3 length: 16 amino acids. Here the CDR3 DNA reads TGTGCCAGCTCACCAAAAACAGGAGACGGTCCCTACGAGCAGTACTTC. Amino acid sequence: CASSPKTGDGPYEQYF.

About this clone: The same CDR3 arises from other DNA sequences in this sample as well. J is TRBJ1-1 and V is TRBV7-2; no clear D gene. This CDR3 is built from 14 residues. From germline, CDR1 is SGHTA and CDR2 FQGNSA. Trimming pared 0 bases from V and 1 base from J, leaving 6 bases between. The CDR3 spells CASSLAAGNTEAFF. The CDR3 bases are TGTGCCAGCAGCTTAGCGGCGGGGAACACTGAAGCTTTCTTT.

The CDR3 DNA sequence: TGTGCCACCCGTTCTAGCGGGAGGGCCGAGCAGTTCTTC. Protein sequence: CATRSSGRAEQFF. The rearrangement links TRBV24-1 to TRBJ2-1; TRBD2 agrees at 12 bases. The CDR3 has 13 residues. J was trimmed by 10 bases and V by 9 bases; bases with no gene match: 6. Germline V lookup: CDR1 KGHDR, CDR2 SFDVKD.

This clone was seen a single time. The V gene is TRBV29-1, the J gene TRBJ1-1; unclear D gene. The CDR3 loop spans 10 amino acids. CDR1 is SQVTM and CDR2 is ANQGSEA in the germline V gene. With 7 bases removed from V and 8 bases from J, the gap between germline ends came to 11 bases. The CDR3 here is CSGGSGEAFF. For the CDR3, the DNA is TGCAGCGGTGGATCGGGAGAAGCTTTCTTT. Drawing the rest from reference TRBV29-1 and TRBJ1-1, the complete variable domain is SAVISQKPSRDICQRGTSLTIQCQVDSQVTMMFWYRQQPGQSLTLIATANQGSEATYESGFVIDKFPISRPNLTFSTLTVSNMSPEDSSIYLCSGGSGEAFFGQGTRLTVV.

The J gene is TRBJ1-2, the V gene TRBV28; tentative D call: TRBD1 (5 bases). V was shortened by 6 bases and J by 5 bases, with 10 bases between the two germline ends. Germline assignment: CDR1 MDHEN and CDR2 SYDVKM. This CDR3 is built from 12 residues. The CDR3 loop reads CASSHRMYGYTF. As DNA, the CDR3 is TGTGCCAGCAGCCACAGGATGTATGGCTACACCTTC.

The rearrangement links TRBV5-1 to TRBJ2-2, with 7 bases lining up with TRBD1. The CDR3 has 16 amino acids. Germline V gives CDR1 SGHRS, CDR2 YFSETQ. After removal of 0 bases from V and 8 bases from J, the junction contained 10 bases not matched to a gene. The CDR3 DNA reads as TGCGCCAGCAGCTTGGGACAGGGAGAATTGTTTGGGGAGCTGTTTTTT. It codes for CASSLGQGELFGELFF.

CDR3 sequence reads: CASSLGRGKPQHF. The CDR3 DNA sequence: TGTGCCAGCAGTTTAGGGCGGGGGAAGCCCCAGCATTTT. The chain recombines TRBV12-3 or TRBV12-4 with TRBJ1-5; TRBD1 is a possible D gene (5 bases). The germline V and J ends were trimmed by 1 base and 8 bases, with 9 bases remaining between them. The CDR3 covers 13 residues.

The chain links TRBV9 to TRBJ2-2; D ambiguous. The CDR3 is made up of 15 amino acids. Trimming stripped 5 bases from V and 1 base from J, with 12 bases between. In germline, CDR1 is SGDLS, CDR2 YYNGEE. The CDR3 here is CASSGLLGNTGELFF. CDR3 DNA sequence: TGTGCCAGCAGTGGCCTCCTAGGGAACACCGGGGAGCTGTTTTTT.

The chain employs TRBV10-3 and TRBJ1-2; D not resolved. CDR3 length equals 14 residues. The ends were cut back, 0 bases at V and 1 base at J, with 6 bases in the middle. In germline, CDR1 is ENHRY, CDR2 SYGVKD. CDR3 nucleotide sequence: TGTGCCATCAGTGAGTCGCAGTATAACTATGGCTACACCTTC. Translating it yields CAISESQYNYGYTF.

V is TRBV7-2 and J is TRBJ1-2; TRBD1 agrees at 8 bases. The CDR3 is 13 residues long. Germline loops: CDR1 SGHTA, CDR2 FQGNSA. V lost 5 bases to trimming and J lost 3 bases; unmatched junction nucleotides: 2. CDR3 region: CASSPTGDYGYTF. CDR3 nucleotides: TGTGCCAGCAGCCCGACAGGGGACTATGGCTACACCTTC.

The chain couples TRBV5-6 to TRBJ1-2, with D perhaps matching TRBD1 (6 bases). Germline values: CDR1 SGHDT, CDR2 YYEEEE. The CDR3 runs 14 residues. The germline V and J ends were trimmed by 5 bases and 0 bases, with 11 bases remaining between them. The chain's CDR3 is CASRQPGANYGYTF. The DNA of the CDR3 is TGTGCCAGCAGGCAGCCAGGGGCTAACTATGGCTACACCTTC.

The gene calls are TRBV9 and TRBJ2-1; 9 bases match TRBD2. The V segment lost 3 bases and the J segment 9 bases; nucleotides outside the gene matches: 4. This CDR3 is built from 13 residues. Germline V gene sequence: CDR1 SGDLS, CDR2 YYNGEE. In DNA form, the CDR3 reads TGTGCCAGCAGCGGGAGCGGGAGGATTGAGCAGTTCTTC. Translation gives CASSGSGRIEQFF. Drawing the rest from reference TRBV9 and TRBJ2-1, the complete variable domain is DSGVTQTPKHLITATGQRVTLRCSPRSGDLSVYWYQQSLDQGLQFLIQYYNGEERAKGNILERFSAQQFPDLHSELNLSSLELGDSALYFCASSGSGRIEQFFGPGTRLTVL.

This clone was seen just once. This sequence joins TRBV28 and TRBJ1-1; D not resolved. The CDR3 length is 14 residues. The ends were cut back, 3 bases at V and 11 bases at J, with 19 bases in the middle. The V gene's germline CDR1 is MDHEN and CDR2 SYDVKM. CDR3 DNA sequence: TGTGCCAGCAGTTTTGTGTCGGAGTGGAGTGGGGCTTTCTTT. This translates into CASSFVSEWSGAFF. Looking up the rest from reference TRBV28 and TRBJ1-1 gives the full variable domain: DVKVTQSSRYLVKRTGEKVFLECVQDMDHENMFWYRQDPGLGLRLIYFSYDVKMKEKGDIPEGYSVSREKKERFSLILESASTNQTSMYLCASSFVSEWSGAFFGQGTRLTVV.

The J gene is TRBJ1-1, the V gene TRBV5-1; D call uncertain. The V gene lost 0 bases and the J gene lost 2 bases, with 17 bases spanning the gap. This CDR3 spans 17 amino acids. The germline V gene encodes CDR1 SGHRS and CDR2 YFSETQ. CDR3 in amino acids: CASSLGGRGLLNTEAFF. The DNA for the CDR3 is TGCGCCAGCAGCTTGGGTGGCCGGGGTCTGCTTAACACTGAAGCTTTCTTT.

The V and J genes are TRBV2 and TRBJ2-5, with TRBD1 identical over 7 bases. V shed 4 bases and J 1 base; nucleotides not matched to a gene: 6. The germline gives CDR1 SNHLY, CDR2 FYNNEI. The CDR3 is 15 amino acids. The CDR3 loop reads CASSGQGTPQETQYF. The CDR3 coding sequence is TGTGCCAGCAGTGGACAGGGAACCCCCCAAGAGACCCAGTACTTC.

The V gene is TRBV5-4, the J gene TRBJ1-1, with D tentatively TRBD1 (6 bases). The germline V and J ends were trimmed by 2 bases and 1 base, with 9 bases remaining between them. The length of the CDR3 is 14 residues. The germline V gene encodes CDR1 SGHNT and CDR2 YYREEE (reference sequence). This CDR3 is CASSFGGRNTEAFF. Here the CDR3 DNA reads TGTGCCAGCAGCTTCGGGGGGCGGAACACTGAAGCTTTCTTT.

The V and J genes are TRBV6-1 and TRBJ2-2, with D possibly being TRBD1 (6 bases). Germline V gene sequence: CDR1 MNHNS, CDR2 SASEGT. The length of the CDR3 is 16 residues. Trimming took off 4 bases at V and 4 bases at J, with 16 bases between the two ends. CDR3 sequence: CASSVPGVLSTGELFF. The CDR3 nucleotides read TGTGCCAGCAGTGTACCAGGGGTATTGAGCACCGGGGAGCTGTTTTTT.

On this clone: Other DNA sequences in the sample encode the same CDR3. V is TRBV6-5 and J is TRBJ1-2; 7 bases are shared with TRBD1. The CDR3 contains 15 residues. The V segment lost 2 bases and the J segment 0 bases; nucleotides outside the gene matches: 3. Germline V gene data show CDR1 as MNHEY and CDR2 as SVGAGI. This CDR3 reads CASSYGQGANYGYTF. CDR3 nucleotides: TGTGCCAGCAGTTACGGCCAGGGGGCTAACTATGGCTACACCTTC.

This clone is categorized as medium-sized. This chain uses TRBV28 with TRBJ1-6; 8 bases align to TRBD1. V dropped 6 bases and J dropped 8; count of bases not matched to a gene: 0. The CDR3 is made up of 12 amino acids. Germline CDR1 reads MDHEN; CDR2 reads SYDVKM. CDR3: CASRTGDSPLHF. The CDR3 region has the DNA TGTGCCAGCAGGACAGGGGATTCACCCCTCCACTTT. Supplemented by reference TRBV28 and TRBJ1-6, the full variable domain reads DVKVTQSSRYLVKRTGEKVFLECVQDMDHENMFWYRQDPGLGLRLIYFSYDVKMKEKGDIPEGYSVSREKKERFSLILESASTNQTSMYLCASRTGDSPLHFGNGTRLTVT.

The chain recombines TRBV2 with TRBJ1-1; no definite D call. The germline V and J ends were trimmed by 7 bases and 7 bases, with 16 bases remaining between them. Germline assignment: CDR1 SNHLY and CDR2 FYNNEI. The CDR3 is 13 residues long. The CDR3 region is CASKSMVVVEAFF. In DNA, the CDR3 is TGTGCCAGCAAATCAATGGTAGTAGTTGAAGCTTTCTTT.